Following are 29 T cell receptor beta chains from one sample sequenced in a study of CD8+CD57+ T cells in acquired aplastic anemia. TCR beta VDJ and CDR3 profiling used genomic DNA as template. Using its own MiXCR run on the reads, TCRdb lists one record per CDR3 protein. The sample consists of roughly 61,000 distinct CDR3 sequences, about 50% of them appearing once. Sequenced input: sorted CD4+, CD8+, or CD8+CD57+ T cells (not recorded which) from PBMCs. These receptors originate from a human donor in good health, serving as a control.

The V and J genes are TRBV10-2 and TRBJ2-4, with unresolved D. V lost 2 bases to trimming and J lost 9 bases, with 8 bases between them. The V gene's germline CDR1 is WSHSY and CDR2 SAAADI. The CDR3 extends over 12 amino acids. CDR3 sequence: CASSETEGIQYF. CDR3 DNA sequence: TGCGCCAGCAGTGAGACAGAAGGCATTCAGTACTTC.

The chain recombines TRBV7-9 with TRBJ1-5; a weak D match, TRBD1 (5 bases). This CDR3 comprises 13 residues. Germline V gene lookup returns CDR1 SEHNR and CDR2 FQNEAQ (reference sequence). With 2 bases removed from V and 4 bases from J, the gap between germline ends came to 6 bases. This CDR3 is CASSLSGNQPQHF. The DNA for the CDR3 is TGTGCCAGCAGCTTATCAGGGAATCAGCCCCAGCATTTT.

The DNA for the CDR3 is TGTGCCAGCAGTCTGAGGGGACAGCCTTATGAAAAACTGTTTTTT. Residues: CASSLRGQPYEKLFF. The chain is built from TRBV2 and TRBJ1-4, with 7 bases lining up with TRBD1. The CDR3 contains 15 residues. Trimming took 5 bases from V and 6 from J; bases not matched to a gene: 9. Germline V lookup: CDR1 SNHLY, CDR2 FYNNEI.

This clonotype showed up just a few times. J is TRBJ2-7 and V is TRBV2; no clear D. CDR1 and CDR2 from the germline V gene are SNHLY and FYNNEI. V lost 4 bases and J 2 bases, leaving 3 bases between the germline ends. CDR3 size: 11 residues. The CDR3 DNA is TGTGCCAGCAGTGGGGCCTACGAGCAGTACTTC. Protein: CASSGAYEQYF.

Concerning this clonotype: The limits of the CDR3 on the DNA are not certain, so only TCRdb's listed CDR3 is given. Here the CDR3 reads CNASLRTYGCTF. The rearrangement joins TRBV20-1 to TRBJ1-2. Germline V gene data show CDR1 as DFQATT and CDR2 as SNEGSKA (reference sequence). The CDR3 extends over 12 residues, inclusive of both ends.

There are a few counts of this clonotype. The CDR3 region is CASSERGSDYNEQFF. In DNA form, the CDR3 reads TGTGCCAGCAGTGAGCGGGGTAGCGACTACAATGAGCAGTTCTTC. The chain is built from TRBV6-4 and TRBJ2-1; tentatively, D is TRBD2 (6 bases). V lost 3 bases, J lost 3 bases, and 12 bases lay in between. The length of the CDR3 is 15 residues. CDR1 is MRHNA and CDR2 is SNTAGT in the germline V gene.

This chain joins TRBV24-1 and TRBJ1-2, with 7 bases lining up with TRBD1. This CDR3 region has 14 residues. Germline lookup yields CDR1 KGHDR and CDR2 SFDVKD. V trimming: 7 bases; J trimming: 7 bases; junction bases outside the gene matches: 11. The CDR3 DNA follows: TGTGCCACCAGCCCAAATGACAGGGTTTCTGGCTACACCTTC. Translation: CATSPNDRVSGYTF.

This chain links TRBV29-1 with TRBJ1-1; no firm D call. V lost 6 bases to trimming and J lost 7 bases, with 18 bases between them. Germline values: CDR1 SQVTM, CDR2 ANQGSEA. This CDR3 is 13 amino acids long. In DNA, the CDR3 is TGCAGCGTCGTCTCATTAGGAGGGCTTGAAGCTTTCTTT. This gives the protein CSVVSLGGLEAFF.

This rearrangement joins TRBV20-1 to TRBJ2-7; D perhaps matches TRBD1 (5 bases). Between the trimmed V and J ends, which lost 1 base and 0 bases, there was a span of 13 bases. Germline lookup yields CDR1 DFQATT and CDR2 SNEGSKA (reference sequence). The CDR3 sequence is 15 residues long. CDR3 coding DNA: TGCAGTGCTAGAGGTTTACAGGATCCCTCCTACGAGCAGTACTTC. As protein: CSARGLQDPSYEQYF.

In this sample, this clonotype turned up many times. This sequence joins TRBV30 and TRBJ1-1, with TRBD1 matching over 7 bases. CDR3 length: 12 amino acids. Looked up from germline, CDR1 is GTSNPN and CDR2 is SVGIG (reference sequence). The ends lost 6 bases at V and 5 bases at J; junction bases unmatched: 6. The CDR3 DNA reads as TGTGCCTGCGACAGGGAAGGAACTGAAGCTTTCTTT. It codes for CACDREGTEAFF.

This chain joins TRBV2 and TRBJ1-1, with 7 bases aligning to TRBD1. This CDR3 comprises 13 residues. The ends lost 8 bases at V and 0 bases at J; junction bases unmatched: 3. CDR1 and CDR2 (germline): SNHLY, FYNNEI. CDR3 DNA sequence: TGTGCCAGCTACAGGGGTTTGAACACTGAAGCTTTCTTT. Residues: CASYRGLNTEAFF. The entire variable domain, with the rest obtained from reference TRBV2 and TRBJ1-1, is as follows: EPEVTQTPSHQVTQMGQEVILRCVPISNHLYFYWYRQILGQKVEFLVSFYNNEISEKSEIFDDQFSVERPDGSNFTLKIRSTKLEDSAMYFCASYRGLNTEAFFGQGTRLTVV.

This clonotype was detected many times. V and J are TRBV7-9 and TRBJ2-7; 7 bases are shared with TRBD2. The CDR3 runs to 14 residues. In germline, CDR1 is SEHNR, CDR2 FQNEAQ (reference sequence). J gave up 3 bases and V 7 bases, and 9 bases lay outside the gene matches. The CDR3 DNA reads TGTGCCAGCACCTTCTCGGGGACTAACTACGAGCAGTACTTC. This translates into CASTFSGTNYEQYF.

The V and J genes are TRBV19 and TRBJ2-1; the match to TRBD2 covers 9 bases. CDR1 is LNHDA, CDR2 SQIVND, per germline (reference sequence). V trimming: 6 bases; J trimming: 4 bases; junction bases outside the gene matches: 16. CDR3 size: 18 residues. The DNA for the CDR3 is TGTGCCAGTAGCGGGACTAGCTGGGGTGGGGAACGGTACAATGAGCAGTTCTTC. Protein: CASSGTSWGGERYNEQFF.

This clonotype is medium-sized by share. The chain uses TRBV24-1 and TRBJ2-3, with 12 bases matching TRBD2. J lost 6 bases, V lost 1 base, and 4 bases had no gene match. The germline CDR1 and CDR2 sequences are KGHDR and SFDVKD. The CDR3 has 16 amino acids. DNA for the CDR3: TGTGCCACCAGTGATTTTCTAGCGGGAGGGCCTGATACGCAGTATTTT. Protein product: CATSDFLAGGPDTQYF.

The chain uses TRBV10-3 and TRBJ1-2; 10 bases agree with TRBD1. Germline V lookup: CDR1 ENHRY, CDR2 SYGVKD. The V and J ends lost 3 bases and 6 bases, in that order; junction bases with no gene match: 4. This CDR3 is built from 14 residues. CDR3 sequence (DNA): TGTGCCATCAGTGACCCCGGACAGGGGGATGGCTACACCTTC. Translating gives CAISDPGQGDGYTF.

The CDR3 spells CSLRDDNTIYF. As DNA, the CDR3 is TGCAGCCTCCGGGACGACAACACCATATATTTT. The gene calls are TRBV20-1 and TRBJ1-3; weak D call: TRBD1 (5 bases). Germline-derived CDR1 and CDR2 are DFQATT and SNEGSKA (reference sequence). The CDR3 sequence is 11 residues long.

This clonotype has at least ten counts. The chain combines TRBV5-1 with TRBJ2-7; D ambiguous. Trimming took 1 base from V and 1 from J, leaving 9 bases between them. Germline V gene lookup returns CDR1 SGHRS and CDR2 YFSETQ. The CDR3 loop spans 14 amino acids. CDR3 region: CASSLQAESYEQYF. The CDR3 region has the DNA TGCGCCAGCAGCTTGCAGGCAGAATCCTACGAGCAGTACTTC.

In its sample, this clonotype was seen many times. This rearrangement joins TRBV6-1 to TRBJ1-5; D is undetermined. V lost 0 bases and J 4 bases, leaving 10 bases between the germline ends. The CDR3 totals 15 residues. Per germline, CDR1 MNHNS and CDR2 SASEGT. CDR3 protein: CASSEARIRNQPQHF. CDR3 nucleotide sequence: TGTGCCAGCAGTGAAGCAAGGATTCGGAATCAGCCCCAGCATTTT.

This clonotype was counted many times. The gene calls are TRBV5-1 and TRBJ2-2; perhaps TRBD2 as D (5 bases). The V gene lost 0 bases and the J gene lost 0 bases, with 9 bases spanning the gap. The CDR3 extends over 16 amino acids. Germline V gene data show CDR1 as SGHRS and CDR2 as YFSETQ. CDR3 residues: CASSLGAGTNTGELFF. In DNA form, the CDR3 reads TGCGCCAGCAGCTTGGGGGCGGGCACGAACACCGGGGAGCTGTTTTTT.

V usage is TRBV10-1 and J usage is TRBJ1-1; D not resolved. The CDR3 has 12 residues. CDR1 is WNHNN and CDR2 is SYGVQD in the germline V gene (reference sequence). The V and J ends lost 2 bases and 8 bases respectively, with 9 bases between them. The CDR3 is CASSEHGEEAFF. The DNA of the CDR3 is TGCGCCAGCAGTGAGCATGGGGAGGAAGCTTTCTTT.

The rearrangement joins TRBV5-4 to TRBJ2-7; tentatively, D is TRBD1 (6 bases). CDR1 and CDR2 from the germline V gene are SGHNT and YYREEE (reference sequence). The germline V and J ends were trimmed by 1 base and 7 bases, with 18 bases remaining between them. CDR3 size: 15 residues. The DNA of the CDR3 is TGTGCCAGCAGCTTGTACAGTCAGGGGAAGGGGGAGCAGTACTTC. Protein sequence: CASSLYSQGKGEQYF.

Many counts were recorded for this clonotype. The CDR3 bases are TGTGCCAGCAGTTTACATGGTTCTGGAAACACCATATATTTT. Encoded protein: CASSLHGSGNTIYF. V gene TRBV12-3 or TRBV12-4 combines with J gene TRBJ1-3, with D unclear. Trimming shortened V by 2 bases and J by 1 base, and 6 bases separated the two germline ends. CDR3 length: 14 residues.

This clonotype is classed as medium-sized. This sequence joins TRBV7-2 and TRBJ2-7; 9 bases fit TRBD2. After removal of 3 bases from V and 5 bases from J, the junction contained 8 bases not matched to a gene. Germline lookup yields CDR1 SGHTA and CDR2 FQGNSA. CDR3 length: 15 amino acids. This CDR3 reads CASSFGSGRINEQYF. CDR3 DNA: TGTGCCAGCAGCTTTGGGAGCGGGAGGATCAACGAGCAGTACTTC.

By sample share, this clonotype is medium-sized. The CDR3 nucleotides read TGTGCCACCAGCAGTCGGGGCGGCACTGAAGCTTTCTTT. Translating it yields CATSSRGGTEAFF. The V call is TRBV15, the J call TRBJ1-1, with D maybe TRBD1 (5 bases). In germline, CDR1 is LNHNV, CDR2 YYDKDF (reference sequence). The germline V and J ends were trimmed by 3 bases and 4 bases, with 9 bases remaining between them. This CDR3 has 13 residues.

The chain links TRBV15 to TRBJ1-6; 7 bases agree with TRBD1. This CDR3 region has 15 residues. Germline CDR1 LNHNV, CDR2 YYDKDF (reference sequence). After removal of 1 base from V and 10 bases from J, the junction contained 7 bases not matched to a gene. CDR3 protein: CATSRGITGESPLHF. The CDR3 DNA reads as TGTGCCACCAGCAGAGGGATTACAGGGGAATCACCCCTCCACTTT.

This clonotype is deemed medium-sized. The V gene is TRBV19, the J gene TRBJ2-7; TRBD2 matches 11 bases. CDR1 is LNHDA and CDR2 is SQIVND in the germline V gene (reference sequence). J gave up 3 bases and V 5 bases, and 0 bases lay outside the gene matches. This CDR3 has 13 residues. CDR3 nucleotide sequence: TGTGCCAGTAGTGGGACTAGCGGCTACGAGCAGTACTTC. Protein sequence: CASSGTSGYEQYF.

The rearrangement uses TRBV5-1 and TRBJ2-7; D could derive from TRBD1 or TRBD2 (5 bases each). From germline, CDR1 is SGHRS and CDR2 YFSETQ. The V end lost 5 bases, the J end lost 1 base, and 10 bases lay between the germline ends. The length of the CDR3 is 13 residues. DNA of the CDR3: TGCGCCAGCAGATGGGACGGGTCCTACGAGCAGTACTTC. Translated: CASRWDGSYEQYF.

The chain employs TRBV15 and TRBJ2-7, with 7 bases identical to TRBD1. There are 15 residues in the CDR3. The V gene end was trimmed by 0 bases and the J gene end by 0 bases; junction bases not matched to a gene: 2. The germline gives CDR1 LNHNV, CDR2 YYDKDF (reference sequence). The CDR3: CATSREQGRSYEQYF. The CDR3 region has the DNA TGTGCCACCAGCAGAGAACAGGGGCGCTCCTACGAGCAGTACTTC. Complete variable domain (other parts from reference TRBV15 and TRBJ2-7): DAMVIQNPRYQVTQFGKPVTLSCSQTLNHNVMYWYQQKSSQAPKLLFHYYDKDFNNEADTPDNFQSRRPNTSFCFLDIRSPGLGDTAMYLCATSREQGRSYEQYFGPGTRLTVT.

This chain connects TRBV15 to TRBJ1-1; D might be TRBD1 (5 bases). Trimming cost V 4 bases and J 2 bases, with 11 bases left between them. The CDR3 runs 14 residues. Germline V gene data show CDR1 as LNHNV and CDR2 as YYDKDF (reference sequence). DNA for the CDR3: TGTGCCACCAGCACACAGGAGTTTAACACTGAAGCTTTCTTT. Translating it yields CATSTQEFNTEAFF.